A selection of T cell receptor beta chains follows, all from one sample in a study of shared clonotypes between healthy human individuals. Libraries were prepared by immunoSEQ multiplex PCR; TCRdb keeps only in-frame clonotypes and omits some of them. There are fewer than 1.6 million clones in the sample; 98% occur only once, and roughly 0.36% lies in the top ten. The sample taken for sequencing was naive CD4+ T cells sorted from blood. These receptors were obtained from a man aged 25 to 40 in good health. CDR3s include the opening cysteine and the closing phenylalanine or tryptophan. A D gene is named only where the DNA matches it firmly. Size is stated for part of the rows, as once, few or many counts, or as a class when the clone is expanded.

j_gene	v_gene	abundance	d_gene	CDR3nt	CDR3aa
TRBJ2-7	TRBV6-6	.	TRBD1	TGTGCCAGCAGATACGGACAGGGGACGTCCTACGAGCAGTACTTC	CASRYGQGTSYEQYF
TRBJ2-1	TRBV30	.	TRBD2	TGTGCCTGGAGTGTACGCGGGAGCTCCTACAATGAGCAGTTCTTC	CAWSVRGSSYNEQFF
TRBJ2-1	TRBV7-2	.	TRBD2	TGTGCCAGCAGCTTAGGGACCTTCGGACTAGCGGGAGTCAATGAGCAGTTCTTC	CASSLGTFGLAGVNEQFF
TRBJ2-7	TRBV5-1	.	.	TGCGCCAGCAGCTTGGCCTTAGGGGATGTACTCTACGAGCAGTACTTC	CASSLALGDVLYEQYF
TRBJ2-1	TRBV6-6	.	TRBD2	TGTGCCAGCAGTTTTCTTCCCAGCGGGGCCTACAATGAGCAGTTCTTC	CASSFLPSGAYNEQFF
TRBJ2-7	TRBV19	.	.	TGTGCCAGTAGTATCCGGACCCTGTCCTACGAGCAGTACTTC	CASSIRTLSYEQYF
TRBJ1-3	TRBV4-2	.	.	TGTGCCAGCAGCCCGCGGGCCTCCTCTGGAAACACCATATATTTT	CASSPRASSGNTIYF
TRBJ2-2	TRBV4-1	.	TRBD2	TGCGCCAGCAGCCAAGAACTAGCGGGAGTCACCGGGGAGCTGTTTTTT	CASSQELAGVTGELFF
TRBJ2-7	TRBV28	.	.	TGTGCCAGCAGTTTACCCCCACAAAACGCCTACGAGCAGTACTTC	CASSLPPQNAYEQYF
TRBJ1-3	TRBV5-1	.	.	TGCGCCAGCAGCTCGGACCGGGAAGGAAACACCATATATTTT	CASSSDREGNTIYF
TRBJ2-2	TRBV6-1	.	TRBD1	TGTGCCAGCAGGGTGACAGGGATCACCGGGGAGCTGTTTTTT	CASRVTGITGELFF
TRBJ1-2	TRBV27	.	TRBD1	TGTGCCAGCAGCCTCACCGGGACAGGCGTATTCTATGGCTACACCTTC	CASSLTGTGVFYGYTF
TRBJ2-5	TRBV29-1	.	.	TGCAGCGTTCCCTCGGGAGAGACCCAGTACTTC	CSVPSGETQYF
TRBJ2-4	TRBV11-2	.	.	TGTGCCAGCAGCCGCTGGGAGGAGAACATTCAGTACTTC	CASSRWEENIQYF
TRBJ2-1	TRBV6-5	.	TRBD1	TGTGCCAGCAGTTCGAACAGGGGATCAGATGAGCAGTTCTTC	CASSSNRGSDEQFF
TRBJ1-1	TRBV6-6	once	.	TGTGCCAGCAGTTACATAGGGACTGAAGCTTTCTTT	CASSYIGTEAFF
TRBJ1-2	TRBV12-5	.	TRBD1	TGTGCTAGTGGTTTTCAGGTGACAGGGGGTAACTATGGCTACACCTTC	CASGFQVTGGNYGYTF
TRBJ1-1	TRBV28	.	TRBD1	TGTGCCAGCAGTTTCGCGACAGGGGCGAACACTGAAGCTTTCTTT	CASSFATGANTEAFF
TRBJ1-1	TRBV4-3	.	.	TGCGCCAGCAGCCACGGGTCAAGGTTTAGTGAAGCTTTCTTT	CASSHGSRFSEAFF
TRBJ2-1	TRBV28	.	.	TGTGCCAGCAGTGGACTCCGATGGCCCTACAATGAGCAGTTCTTC	CASSGLRWPYNEQFF
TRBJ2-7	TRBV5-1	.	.	TGCGCCAGCAGCTTGGCAGGGCCCAACGAGCAGTACTTC	CASSLAGPNEQYF
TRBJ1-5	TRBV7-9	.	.	TGTGCCAGCAGCTCCCAACCTCCGGGCCTGGGAACTAGCAATCAGCCCCAGCATTTT	CASSSQPPGLGTSNQPQHF
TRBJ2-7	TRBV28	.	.	TGTGCCAGCAGTTTACCCAGGGGTCTCTACGAGCAGTACTTC	CASSLPRGLYEQYF
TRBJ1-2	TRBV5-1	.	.	TGCGCCAGCAGCTTGGAAAATTCCAGGGATGGCTACACCTTC	CASSLENSRDGYTF
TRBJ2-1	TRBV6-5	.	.	TGTGCCAGCAGTTACTCTCGCCTCGGGGGTGAGCAGTTCTTC	CASSYSRLGGEQFF
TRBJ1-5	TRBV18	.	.	TGTGCCAGCTCACCAGAGGACATGGCCCAGCATTTT	CASSPEDMAQHF
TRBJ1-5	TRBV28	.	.	TGTGCCAGCAGCCCTGGACAGAGCAATCAGCCCCAGCATTTT	CASSPGQSNQPQHF
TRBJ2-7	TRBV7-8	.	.	TGTGCCAGCAGCTTGGGCGGGACCCGTACCTACGAGCAGTACTTC	CASSLGGTRTYEQYF
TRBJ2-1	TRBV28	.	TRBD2	TGTGCCAGCAGCATGCAGACTAGCGGGAGCTACAATGAGCAGTTCTTC	CASSMQTSGSYNEQFF
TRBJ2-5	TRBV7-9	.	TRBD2	TGTGCCAGCAGCCCCGGGACTAGCGGGAGCGGTGATGGAGAGACCCAGTACTTC	CASSPGTSGSGDGETQYF
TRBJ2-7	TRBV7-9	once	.	TGTGCCAGCAGCTTAGCGGCCCCAGGGCTTCTAAACTACGAGCAGTACTTC	CASSLAAPGLLNYEQYF
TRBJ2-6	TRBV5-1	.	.	TGCGCCAGCAGCTTGGATCCGGGACGGGAGCTTTGGGCCAACGTCCTGACTTTC	CASSLDPGRELWANVLTF
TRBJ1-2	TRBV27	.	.	TGTGCCAGCAGGCGGACAGCTAACTATGGCTACACCTTC	CASRRTANYGYTF
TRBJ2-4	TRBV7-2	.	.	TGTGCCAGCAGCCCGGGTCTAGCCAAAAACATTCAGTACTTC	CASSPGLAKNIQYF
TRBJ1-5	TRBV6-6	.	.	TGTGCCAGCGGAAAACAGGGCCATCAGCCCCAGCATTTT	CASGKQGHQPQHF
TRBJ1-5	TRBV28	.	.	TGTGCCAGCAGTGCATCACAGGGAGCGAATCAGCCCCAGCATTTT	CASSASQGANQPQHF